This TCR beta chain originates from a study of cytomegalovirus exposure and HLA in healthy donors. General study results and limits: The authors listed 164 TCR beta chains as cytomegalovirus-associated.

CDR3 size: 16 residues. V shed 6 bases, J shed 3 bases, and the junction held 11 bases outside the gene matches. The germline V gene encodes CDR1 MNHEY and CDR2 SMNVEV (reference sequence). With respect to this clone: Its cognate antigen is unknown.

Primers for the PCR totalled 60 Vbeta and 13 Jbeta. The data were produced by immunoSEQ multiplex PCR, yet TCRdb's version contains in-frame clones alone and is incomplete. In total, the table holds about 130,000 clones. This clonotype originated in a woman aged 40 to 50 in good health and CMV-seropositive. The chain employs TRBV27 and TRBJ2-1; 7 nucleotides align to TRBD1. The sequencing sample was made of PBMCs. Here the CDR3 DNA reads TGTGCCAGCAGGAGACAGGGTTTGCCCCTCTACAATGAGCAGTTCTTC. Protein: CASRRQGLPLYNEQFF.